The source of this TCR beta chain is a study of cytomegalovirus exposure and HLA in healthy donors. Overall study results and limits: Further analysis was carried out later, and it showed several of the most significant clusters appearing linked to common viral pathogens.

The study ran its PCR with 60 Vbeta and 13 Jbeta primers. Measured with immunoSEQ multiplex PCR; TCRdb has only the in-frame clones, and not every one. The sample includes over 100,000 clones, around 73% seen only once; the top ten take 1.3% to 1.5%. The CDR3 has 16 amino acids. Germline V gene lookup returns CDR1 SGHVS and CDR2 FQNEAQ. Unmatched junction bases numbered 8, after V lost 3 bases and J lost 3 bases. Comments on this clone: The antigen remains unidentified.

The J gene is TRBJ1-3, the V gene TRBV7-8, with 7 bases fitting TRBD1. This sequence originates from a female donor in good health and CMV-seronegative. Sequencing was done on a sample of PBMCs. CDR3 amino acids: CASSLGQGGFGNTIYF. CDR3 sequence (DNA): TGTGCCAGCAGCTTGGGGCAAGGGGGCTTTGGAAACACCATATATTTT.